This paragraph reports one TCR beta chain. These data are taken from a study of blood T cell repertoires in COVID-19. Using immunoSEQ multiplex PCR, the repertoire was profiled, and TCRdb retains in-frame clones only, with some absent. The sample lists roughly 180,000 clones; approximately 80% were seen once. Sequencing used PBMCs or T cells enriched from blood (not recorded which). This clonotype originated in a man between 50 and 59 years old who had recovered from COVID-19.

The CDR3 DNA follows: TGTGCCAGCAGTGAAGGCAGTAATTTGGCCCAGCATTTT. As protein: CASSEGSNLAQHF. The chain combines TRBV2 with TRBJ1-5; D unresolved. Per the germline V gene, CDR1 is SNHLY and CDR2 is FYNNEI. The V and J ends lost 1 base and 11 bases respectively, with 12 bases between them. The CDR3 runs to 13 residues.